The 21 T cell receptor beta chains below were found in one sample sequenced in a study of T cells in Graves' hyperthyroidism and ophthalmopathy. Amplification targeted TCR beta CDR3 regions from RNA transcripts. HTBI primers drove first-round RT-PCR of the TCR CDR3. TCRdb passed the multiplex PCR reads through MiXCR, listing each CDR3 protein once. In the table there are 300,000 to 400,000 distinct CDR3 sequences, 15% to 20% of which are singletons. The sequencing sample was made of blood. The receptors derive from a woman between 50 and 59 years old with Graves' hyperthyroidism.

The chain recombines TRBV6-2 or TRBV6-3 with TRBJ2-7; D is perhaps TRBD2 (6 bases). In germline, CDR1 is MNHEY, CDR2 SVGEGT. The CDR3 covers 15 residues. V lost 6 bases to trimming and J lost 0 bases, with 15 bases between them. The CDR3 here is CASRSGGFSSYEQYV. CDR3 DNA sequence: TGTGCCAGCAGGTCCGGGGGTTTTAGCTCCTACGAGCAGTACGTC.

This clonotype was observed a handful of times. V gene TRBV11-1 combines with J gene TRBJ2-1; maybe TRBD1 (6 bases). This CDR3 is 13 amino acids long. Trimming removed 5 bases at V and 5 bases at J, with 10 bases between. CDR1 and CDR2 (germline): SGHAT, FQDESV (reference sequence). The CDR3 DNA reads TGTGCCAGCAGCCGGAGACAGGACAATGAGCAGTTCTTC. It encodes CASSRRQDNEQFF.

This clonotype came up many times. The chain couples TRBV27 to TRBJ2-1; D possibly corresponds to TRBD2 (5 bases). Germline assignment: CDR1 MNHEY and CDR2 SMNVEV (reference sequence). V was pared by 6 bases and J by 4 bases, with 16 bases between. This CDR3 is 15 amino acids long. CDR3 in DNA: TGTGCCAGCAGCCCTGTCGGTAGCGCTTACAATGAGCAGTTCTTC. It codes for CASSPVGSAYNEQFF.

This clonotype was observed many times. The rearrangement links TRBV28 to TRBJ2-1; 10 nucleotides align to TRBD2. Germline CDR1 reads MDHEN; CDR2 reads SYDVKM. The CDR3 covers 14 residues. Trimming took 8 bases from V and 7 from J; bases not matched to a gene: 8. CDR3 sequence: CASGGASGSNEQFF. As DNA, the CDR3 is TGTGCCAGCGGAGGGGCTAGCGGGAGTAATGAGCAGTTCTTC.

In its sample, this clonotype was seen many times. The V gene is TRBV2, the J gene TRBJ2-3; tentative D call: TRBD2 (5 bases). The CDR3 has 14 amino acids. Germline CDR1 reads SNHLY; CDR2 reads FYNNEI. The V end lost 4 bases, the J end lost 0 bases, and 8 bases lay between the germline ends. DNA of the CDR3: TGTGCCAGCAGTGGTTGGACTAGCACAGATACGCAGTATTTT. Amino acids: CASSGWTSTDTQYF.

This clonotype has a count of ten or more. The chain carries TRBV11-3 and TRBJ1-1; 8 nucleotides align to TRBD1. Germline CDR1 is SGHNT and CDR2 is YENEEA. V dropped 3 bases and J dropped 7; count of bases not matched to a gene: 7. The CDR3 runs to 14 residues. The CDR3 DNA reads TGTGCCAGCAGCTTCGGACAGGGCCGATTTGAAGCTTTCTTT. This sequence encodes CASSFGQGRFEAFF.

This clonotype was observed a few times. The chain links TRBV2 to TRBJ1-2, with 7 bases matching TRBD1. CDR1 is SNHLY, CDR2 FYNNEI, per germline. After removal of 6 bases from V and 7 bases from J, the junction contained 5 bases not matched to a gene. The CDR3 contains 12 residues. The CDR3 DNA is TGTGCCAGCAGCCGGGACAGCGGTGGCTACACCTTC. This sequence encodes CASSRDSGGYTF.

Only a few counts were recorded for this clonotype. The chain links TRBV7-8 to TRBJ2-3; 10 positions match TRBD2. The CDR3 runs to 17 residues. Per germline, CDR1 SGHVS and CDR2 FQNEAQ. The trim removed 5 bases at V and 6 bases at J, leaving 14 bases unmatched. CDR3 coding DNA: TGTGCCAGCAGCGTAACAATAGCGGGGGGCCTCCTGGATACGCAGTATTTT. This translates into CASSVTIAGGLLDTQYF.

The table lists this clonotype with a few counts. This chain uses TRBV5-6 with TRBJ1-6, with D possibly being TRBD1 (6 bases). V shed 0 bases and J shed 14 bases, with 12 bases lying between them. Germline CDR1 SGHDT, CDR2 YYEEEE. The CDR3 extends over 13 amino acids. CDR3 in amino acids: CASSLGQATSLHF. The CDR3 DNA follows: TGTGCCAGCAGCTTGGGACAGGCGACTTCCCTCCACTTT.

This clonotype has ten or more counts. This chain connects TRBV6-6 to TRBJ1-1; D not resolved. Trimming shortened V by 1 base and J by 1 base, and 4 bases separated the two germline ends. The CDR3 runs to 13 residues. Germline V gives CDR1 MNHNY, CDR2 SVGAGI (reference sequence). CDR3 nucleotides: TGTGCCAGCAGTTACTTAGGGAACACTGAAGCTTTCTTT. Residues: CASSYLGNTEAFF.

The rearrangement joins TRBV12-3 or TRBV12-4 to TRBJ2-2, with no clear D. The germline V and J ends were trimmed by 6 bases and 3 bases, with 8 bases remaining between them. This CDR3 spans 13 amino acids. CDR3 nucleotides: TGTGCCAGCAGCGCCGGATACACCGGGGAGCTGTTTTTT. Residues: CASSAGYTGELFF.

On this clonotype itself: Germline is not matched at one junction end, which may reflect a read error. V and J are TRBV13 and TRBJ2-2, with TRBD2 as a possible D gene (5 bases). Germline loops: CDR1 PRHDT, CDR2 FYEKMQ (reference sequence). The CDR3 has 16 amino acids. The CDR3 nucleotides are TGCGCCAGCAGCCAAGAAGCCGGGGCGAACACCGGGGAGCTGTTTTTT. Amino acid sequence: CASSQEAGANTGELFF.

This clonotype was counted a single time. Possible read error: a much larger clone is one base away. This chain links TRBV20-1 with TRBJ1-5, with 8 bases lining up with TRBD1. The germline gives CDR1 DFQATT, CDR2 SNEGSKA (reference sequence). The CDR3 loop spans 17 amino acids. The DNA for the CDR3 is TGCAGTGCCCAGGACAGGGCCAAAATTTATAGCTATCAGCCCCAGCATTTT. Residues: CSAQDRAKIYSYQPQHF.

V is TRBV6-1 and J is TRBJ1-5; a weak D match, TRBD1 (6 bases). Germline V gene sequence: CDR1 MNHNS, CDR2 SASEGT. Deletions cut 7 bases from V and 3 bases from J, with 16 bases between. This CDR3 comprises 15 residues. DNA of the CDR3: TGTGCCAGCAACCTAGGGGGGAGAATCAATCAGCCCCAGCATTTT. Its protein is CASNLGGRINQPQHF.

The sample holds many counts of this clonotype. The chain carries TRBV30 and TRBJ2-5, with TRBD2 matching 7 bases. The V and J ends lost 2 bases and 4 bases, in that order; junction bases with no gene match: 10. CDR3 length: 15 amino acids. Germline CDR1 reads GTSNPN; CDR2 reads SVGIG (reference sequence). The CDR3 region is CAWSPRGDITETQYF. The CDR3 bases are TGTGCCTGGAGTCCACGGGGGGATATAACAGAGACCCAGTACTTC.

In its sample, this clonotype was seen a few times. The V gene is TRBV28, the J gene TRBJ1-4, with TRBD1 as a possible D gene (6 bases). The ends were cut back, 6 bases at V and 3 bases at J, with 14 bases in the middle. Germline-derived CDR1 and CDR2 are MDHEN and SYDVKM. This CDR3 has 15 amino acids. The CDR3 loop reads CASSASTGANEKLFF. The CDR3, as DNA: TGTGCCAGCAGCGCCTCGACAGGAGCTAATGAAAAACTGTTTTTT.

This clonotype was recorded many times. The chain carries TRBV20-1 and TRBJ2-7; no reliable D call. CDR1 is DFQATT, CDR2 SNEGSKA, per germline (reference sequence). The CDR3 consists of 14 residues. Trimming removed 0 bases at V and 3 bases at J, with 12 bases between. The CDR3 DNA is TGCAGTGCTAGAGATGCCCAGCCGCACTACGAGCAGTACTTC. Its translation is CSARDAQPHYEQYF.

This clonotype was seen repeatedly, ten times or more. The genes are TRBV27 and TRBJ2-1; tentatively, D is TRBD1 (8 bases). Germline V CDR1 and CDR2: MNHEY, SMNVEV (reference sequence). The CDR3 loop spans 15 amino acids. Trimming shortened V by 6 bases and J by 3 bases, and 15 bases separated the two germline ends. The CDR3 DNA is TGTGCCAGCAGAGACAGGGGAGGGGGCTACAATGAGCAGTTCTTC. Protein: CASRDRGGGYNEQFF.

The rearrangement joins TRBV2 to TRBJ1-2, with unresolved D. This CDR3 contains 14 residues. V was shortened by 2 bases and J by 8 bases, with 15 bases between the two germline ends. Germline CDR1 reads SNHLY; CDR2 reads FYNNEI. The CDR3 DNA follows: TGTGCCAGCAGTGAACTTTCCCAGGTCGCAGGCTACACCTTC. The encoded protein is CASSELSQVAGYTF.

This clonotype has only a few counts. The chain joins TRBV7-9 to TRBJ2-5; TRBD2 matches 11 bases. This CDR3 is built from 16 residues. The germline V gene has CDR1 SEHNR and CDR2 FQNEAQ (reference sequence). Trimming took 5 bases from V and 1 from J; bases not matched to a gene: 6. The CDR3 bases are TGTGCCAGCAGCCAATGGACTAGCGGGCTCCAAGAGACCCAGTACTTC. Protein product: CASSQWTSGLQETQYF.

The V gene is TRBV5-8, the J gene TRBJ1-5; D not certain. The V end was cut by 1 base, the J end by 9 bases, with 14 bases between. Germline-derived CDR1 and CDR2 are SGHTS and YDEGEE. This CDR3 region has 14 residues. The CDR3 DNA follows: TGTGCCAGCAGCTTGCAGATCGTTGGGATGCCCCAGCATTTT. This codes for CASSLQIVGMPQHF.